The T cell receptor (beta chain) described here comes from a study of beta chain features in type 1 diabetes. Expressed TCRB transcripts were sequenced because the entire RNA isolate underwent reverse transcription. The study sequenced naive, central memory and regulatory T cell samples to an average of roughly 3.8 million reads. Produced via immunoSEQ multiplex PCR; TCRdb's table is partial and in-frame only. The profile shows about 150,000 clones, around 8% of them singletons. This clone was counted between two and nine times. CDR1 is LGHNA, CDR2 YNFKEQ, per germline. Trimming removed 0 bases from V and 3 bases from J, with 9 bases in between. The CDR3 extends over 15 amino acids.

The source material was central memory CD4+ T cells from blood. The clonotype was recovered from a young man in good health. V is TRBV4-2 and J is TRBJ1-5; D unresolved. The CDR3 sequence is CASSQENSDNQPQHF. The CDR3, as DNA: TGTGCCAGCAGCCAAGAGAACAGTGACAATCAGCCCCAGCATTTT.